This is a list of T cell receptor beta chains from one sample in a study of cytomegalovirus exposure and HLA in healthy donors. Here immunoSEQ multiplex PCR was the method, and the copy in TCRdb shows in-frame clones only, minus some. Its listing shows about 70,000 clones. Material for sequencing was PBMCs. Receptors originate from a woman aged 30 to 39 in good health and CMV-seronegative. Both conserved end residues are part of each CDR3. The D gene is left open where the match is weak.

CDR3: CASRTDGGPTYGYTF
DNA: TGCGCCAGCAGAACCGACGGAGGGCCCACGTATGGCTACACCTTC
J: TRBJ1-2
D: .
V: TRBV5-1

CDR3: CASSQPTGATTGYTF
DNA: TGTGCCAGCAGCCAACCAACAGGGGCGACCACGGGCTACACCTTC
J: TRBJ1-2
D: TRBD1
V: TRBV14

CDR3: CASSDRGSYNSPLHF
DNA: TGTGCCAGCAGCGACAGGGGCTCCTATAATTCACCCCTACACTTT
J: TRBJ1-6
D: TRBD1
V: TRBV2

CDR3: CASTRRRGPGVNQPQHF
DNA: TGTGCCAGTACTAGAAGGCGGGGGCCAGGAGTCAATCAGCCCCAGCATTTT
J: TRBJ1-5
D: .
V: TRBV19

CDR3: CASSSGGAGKTQYF
DNA: TGTGCCAGCAGCTCAGGGGGCGCGGGAAAGACCCAGTACTTC
J: TRBJ2-5
D: TRBD1
V: TRBV7-3

CDR3: CSARAPEKLFF
DNA: TGCAGTGCTAGAGCTCCCGAAAAACTGTTTTTT
J: TRBJ1-4
D: .
V: TRBV20-1

CDR3: CASSLGGGGEQYF
DNA: TGTGCCAGCAGCTTAGGGGGAGGCGGGGAGCAGTACTTC
J: TRBJ2-7
D: .
V: TRBV7-9

CDR3: CASSIVLEGSNTGELFF
DNA: TGTGCCAGTAGTATAGTATTAGAGGGCTCGAACACCGGGGAGCTGTTTTTT
J: TRBJ2-2
D: .
V: TRBV19

CDR3: CAIHFYGYTF
DNA: TGCGCCATCCACTTTTATGGCTACACCTTC
J: TRBJ1-2
D: .
V: TRBV10-1

CDR3: CASSFGDEQYF
DNA: TGTGCCAGCAGTTTCGGGGACGAGCAGTACTTC
J: TRBJ2-7
D: .
V: TRBV27

CDR3: CASSVEPTERGYYEQYF
DNA: TGTGCCAGCAGCGTAGAACCTACTGAGCGGGGGTACTACGAGCAGTACTTC
J: TRBJ2-7
D: TRBD2
V: TRBV9

CDR3: CASSSPGQGGETQYF
DNA: TGTGCCAGCAGTAGCCCCGGACAGGGAGGAGAGACCCAGTACTTC
J: TRBJ2-5
D: TRBD1
V: TRBV28

CDR3: CASSFGHMNYGYTF
DNA: TGTGCCAGCAGCTTTGGTCACATGAACTATGGCTACACCTTC
J: TRBJ1-2
D: .
V: TRBV5-4

CDR3: CASSERQGYEQYF
DNA: TGTGCCAGCAGTGAACGGCAGGGGTACGAGCAGTACTTC
J: TRBJ2-7
D: .
V: TRBV2